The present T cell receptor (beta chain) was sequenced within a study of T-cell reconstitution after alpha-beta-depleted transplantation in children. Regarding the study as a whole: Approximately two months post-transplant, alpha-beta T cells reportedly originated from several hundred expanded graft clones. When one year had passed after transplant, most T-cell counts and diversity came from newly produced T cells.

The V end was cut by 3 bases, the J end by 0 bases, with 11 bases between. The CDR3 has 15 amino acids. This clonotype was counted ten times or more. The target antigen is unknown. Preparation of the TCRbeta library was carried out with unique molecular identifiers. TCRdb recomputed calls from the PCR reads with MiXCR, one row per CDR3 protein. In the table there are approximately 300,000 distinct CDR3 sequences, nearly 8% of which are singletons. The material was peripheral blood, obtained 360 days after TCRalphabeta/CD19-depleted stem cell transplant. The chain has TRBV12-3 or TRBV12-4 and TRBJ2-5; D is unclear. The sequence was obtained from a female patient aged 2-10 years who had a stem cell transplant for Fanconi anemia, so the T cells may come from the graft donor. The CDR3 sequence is CASSFRVANQETQYF. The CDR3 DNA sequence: TGTGCCAGCAGTTTCCGGGTGGCAAACCAAGAGACCCAGTACTTC.